The entry below describes one T cell receptor beta chain. The antigen is unknown. The sample is drawn from a study of OX40 agonist ivuxolimab in advanced cancers. Study as a whole: The study gave patients intravenous ivuxolimab at 0.01 to 10 mg/kg every 2 weeks. Among those treated, three patients had partial responses, one with hepatocellular carcinoma and two with cutaneous melanoma. Findings and caveats of the study: Clones of CD4+ and CD8+ blood T cells grew by week 6 at doses of 0.1 to 3.0 mg/kg. More expanded clones were found, on average, in CD8+ than in CD4+ T cells.

V lost 4 bases, J lost 1 base, and 12 bases lay in between. Germline lookup yields CDR1 PRHDT and CDR2 FYEKMQ (reference sequence). This CDR3 has 15 residues. Some clones are missing from TCRdb's copy, which holds only in-frame ones; the method was immunoSEQ multiplex PCR. The data contain about 77,000 clones, roughly 91% of them singletons. The chain couples TRBV13 to TRBJ2-3; D may be TRBD2 (7 bases). The receptor's source is an adult with an advanced solid tumor such as melanoma, head and neck, liver or kidney cancer. The sample here was CD4+ or CD8+ T cells sorted from blood, taken in a trial of the OX40 agonist ivuxolimab. The CDR3 sequence: CASSSWGGGTDTQYF. CDR3 DNA sequence: TGTGCCAGCAGCTCGTGGGGGGGCGGCACAGATACGCAGTATTTT.